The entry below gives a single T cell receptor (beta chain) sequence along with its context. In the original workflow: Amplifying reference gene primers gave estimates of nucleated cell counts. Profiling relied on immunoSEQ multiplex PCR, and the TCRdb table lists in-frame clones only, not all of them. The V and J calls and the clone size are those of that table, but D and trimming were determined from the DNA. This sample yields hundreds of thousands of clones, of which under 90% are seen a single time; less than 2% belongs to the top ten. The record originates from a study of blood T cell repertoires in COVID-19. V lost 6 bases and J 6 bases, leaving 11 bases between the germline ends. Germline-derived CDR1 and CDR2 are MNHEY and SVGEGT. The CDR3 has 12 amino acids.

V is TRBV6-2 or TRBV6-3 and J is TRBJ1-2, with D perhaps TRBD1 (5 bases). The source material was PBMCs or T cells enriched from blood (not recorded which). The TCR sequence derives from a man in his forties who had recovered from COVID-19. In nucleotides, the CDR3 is TGTGCCAGCAGCAAAACGGGGGATGGCTACACCTTC. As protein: CASSKTGDGYTF.